The 22 T cell receptor beta chains reported below all come from one sample, sequenced in a study of cytomegalovirus exposure and HLA in healthy donors. 13 Jbeta primers and 60 Vbeta primers were used for the PCR. The assay was immunoSEQ multiplex PCR, and TCRdb's table has in-frame clones only and misses some. Of some 120,000 clones in the sample, 80% are singletons; the top ten hold 1%. Sequenced sample: PBMCs. These receptors were taken from a man in his forties or fifties in good health and CMV-seronegative.

The rearrangement joins TRBV11-3 to TRBJ2-5; 11 positions match TRBD2. This CDR3 spans 13 amino acids. In germline, CDR1 is SGHNT, CDR2 YENEEA. The V gene end was trimmed by 8 bases and the J gene end by 2 bases; junction bases not matched to a gene: 1. CDR3 amino acids: CASGLAGQETQYF. The CDR3 DNA reads as TGTGCCAGCGGACTAGCGGGTCAAGAGACCCAGTACTTC.

This clone occurred once. CDR3 in DNA: TGCAGCGTTGCCGCAGGGGGTACCAGCTCCTACGAGCAGTACTTC. Protein sequence: CSVAAGGTSSYEQYF. The chain carries TRBV29-1 and TRBJ2-7; 7 positions agree with TRBD1. The CDR3 length is 15 residues. CDR1 SQVTM and CDR2 ANQGSEA come from the germline V gene. V lost 4 bases, J lost 0 bases, and 9 bases stayed unmatched.

V is TRBV7-2 and J is TRBJ2-5, with TRBD2 as a possible D gene (5 bases). The CDR3 length is 13 residues. The V end was cut by 6 bases, the J end by 5 bases, with 13 bases between. Germline V gene data show CDR1 as SGHTA and CDR2 as FQGNSA. The CDR3 loop is CASSWIPGETQYF. CDR3 nucleotides: TGTGCCAGCAGTTGGATTCCGGGGGAGACCCAGTACTTC.

V and J are TRBV5-1 and TRBJ1-1; maybe TRBD1 (5 bases). Germline values: CDR1 SGHRS, CDR2 YFSETQ. Between the trimmed V and J ends, which lost 4 bases and 1 base, there was a span of 17 bases. This CDR3 spans 16 amino acids. The CDR3 sequence is CASSQAAGTTNTEAFF. CDR3 nucleotide sequence: TGCGCCAGCAGCCAAGCCGCCGGGACTACGAACACTGAAGCTTTCTTT.

This chain connects TRBV28 to TRBJ1-2; a weak D match, TRBD1 (6 bases). This CDR3 contains 15 residues. The germline gives CDR1 MDHEN, CDR2 SYDVKM. Trimming removed 3 bases at V and 5 bases at J, with 16 bases between. CDR3 bases: TGTGCCAGCAGTTTGCCCATCGGAACAGGGTATGGCTACACCTTC. It codes for CASSLPIGTGYGYTF.

The rearrangement joins TRBV28 to TRBJ1-2; maybe TRBD1 (5 bases). V was pared by 4 bases and J by 6 bases, with 18 bases between. CDR1 is MDHEN and CDR2 is SYDVKM in the germline V gene. The CDR3 is 15 residues long. The CDR3 region is CASSSPTREVDGYTF. The CDR3 nucleotides read TGTGCCAGCAGTTCCCCTACCAGGGAGGTGGATGGCTACACCTTC.

This clone has only a few counts. The V gene is TRBV7-9, the J gene TRBJ1-2, with 8 bases matching TRBD1. This CDR3 contains 12 residues. Looked up from germline, CDR1 is SEHNR and CDR2 is FQNEAQ (reference sequence). The V and J ends lost 5 bases and 8 bases, in that order; junction bases with no gene match: 4. The CDR3 loop is CASSDRGVGYTF. For the CDR3, the DNA is TGTGCCAGCAGCGACAGGGGAGTAGGCTACACCTTC.

By its share, this clone is medium-sized. V and J are TRBV2 and TRBJ1-2; unclear D gene. Looked up from germline, CDR1 is SNHLY and CDR2 is FYNNEI. Trimming cost V 6 bases and J 4 bases, with 12 bases left between them. This CDR3 has 13 amino acids. CDR3 DNA: TGTGCCAGCAGCGCTAGGGAGTCCTATGGCTACACCTTC. This sequence encodes CASSARESYGYTF.

V is TRBV7-8 and J is TRBJ2-1, with 8 bases that match TRBD1. Germline CDR1 SGHVS, CDR2 FQNEAQ. V trimming: 3 bases; J trimming: 2 bases; junction bases outside the gene matches: 3. This CDR3 is built from 15 residues. The DNA for the CDR3 is TGTGCCAGCAGCTTGGGACAGGAGGCCTACAATGAGCAGTTCTTC. Residues: CASSLGQEAYNEQFF.

This sequence joins TRBV2 and TRBJ1-1; D not resolved. This CDR3 is 14 amino acids long. Germline lookup yields CDR1 SNHLY and CDR2 FYNNEI. V was trimmed by 6 bases and J by 4 bases, leaving 15 bases between them. Written as DNA, the CDR3 is TGTGCCAGCAGGGTGGCGGGGTCCGGCACTGAAGCTTTCTTT. Its translation is CASRVAGSGTEAFF.

The gene calls are TRBV5-4 and TRBJ1-2; TRBD1 is a possible D gene (6 bases). The germline V and J ends were trimmed by 0 bases and 2 bases, with 17 bases remaining between them. The CDR3 length is 17 residues. CDR1 and CDR2 (germline): SGHNT, YYREEE (reference sequence). The CDR3 DNA is TGTGCCAGCAGCTTGGATTCAGGGGCGCGGGAGAACTATGGCTACACCTTC. Its translation: CASSLDSGARENYGYTF. Full variable domain (outside the CDR3, taken from reference TRBV5-4 and TRBJ1-2): ETGVTQSPTHLIKTRGQQVTLRCSSQSGHNTVSWYQQALGQGPQFIFQYYREEENGRGNFPPRFSGLQFPNYSSELNVNALELDDSALYLCASSLDSGARENYGYTFGSGTRLTVV.

The chain is built from TRBV28 and TRBJ2-7, with 7 nucleotides matching TRBD1. This CDR3 region has 13 residues. Germline CDR1 and CDR2: MDHEN and SYDVKM. V shed 5 bases, J shed 2 bases, and the junction held 3 bases outside the gene matches. This CDR3 is CASSGTATYEQYF. The CDR3 DNA follows: TGTGCCAGCAGTGGGACAGCTACCTACGAGCAGTACTTC.

The V gene is TRBV15, the J gene TRBJ2-1; 15 bases are a match to TRBD2. The germline CDR1 and CDR2 sequences are LNHNV and YYDKDF (reference sequence). V was pared by 2 bases and J by 11 bases, with 4 bases of the junction left unmatched. This CDR3 region has 15 residues. The CDR3 here is CATSRLGTSGGKQFF. In DNA, the CDR3 is TGTGCCACCAGCAGACTTGGGACTAGCGGGGGGAAGCAGTTCTTC.

V and J are TRBV11-2 and TRBJ2-7, with a weak D call TRBD2 (5 bases). CDR1 and CDR2 (germline): SGHAT, FQNNGV. V dropped 6 bases and J dropped 5 bases, with 17 bases sitting between them. The CDR3 is 14 amino acids. In DNA, the CDR3 is TGTGCCAGCAGTCTACTAACGGGGAGCCACGAGCAGTACTTC. Protein product: CASSLLTGSHEQYF.

This rearrangement joins TRBV5-1 to TRBJ2-3; 9 bases fit TRBD2. There are 15 residues in the CDR3. Germline V CDR1 and CDR2: SGHRS, YFSETQ. V lost 2 bases, J lost 4 bases, and 5 bases stayed unmatched. CDR3 in DNA: TGCGCCAGCAGCTTAATAGCGGGAGACTCAGATACGCAGTATTTT. Translating it yields CASSLIAGDSDTQYF. The whole variable domain, filled in from reference TRBV5-1 and TRBJ2-3, reads KAGVTQTPRYLIKTRGQQVTLSCSPISGHRSVSWYQQTPGQGLQFLFEYFSETQRNKGNFPGRFSGRQFSNSRSEMNVSTLELGDSALYLCASSLIAGDSDTQYFGPGTRLTVL.

The J gene is TRBJ1-3, the V gene TRBV30; tentative D call: TRBD1 (5 bases). Germline CDR1 is GTSNPN and CDR2 is SVGIG (reference sequence). The CDR3 loop spans 13 amino acids. Between the trimmed V and J ends, which lost 7 bases and 0 bases, there was a span of 10 bases. The CDR3 loop is CASHRTSGNTIYF. In nucleotides, the CDR3 is TGTGCCTCCCACAGGACCTCTGGAAACACCATATATTTT.

The chain is built from TRBV5-1 and TRBJ1-2; TRBD1 matches 8 bases. V gave up 3 bases and J gave up 7 bases; unmatched junction bases: 8. The CDR3 contains 14 residues. Germline V gene lookup returns CDR1 SGHRS and CDR2 YFSETQ. The CDR3 nucleotides read TGCGCCAGCAGCTCTGACGGACAGGGACTTGGCTACACCTTC. Its translation is CASSSDGQGLGYTF.

CDR3 bases: TGCAGCGCTGGGACAGGGAACACCGGGGAGCTGTTTTTT. Protein product: CSAGTGNTGELFF. The J gene is TRBJ2-2, the V gene TRBV29-1, with 8 positions matching TRBD1. Germline V gives CDR1 SQVTM, CDR2 ANQGSEA. Unmatched junction bases numbered 2, after V lost 7 bases and J lost 1 base. This CDR3 contains 13 residues.

The chain links TRBV29-1 to TRBJ1-6; 8 nucleotides agree with TRBD1. Losses at the gene ends were 8 bases for V and 8 bases for J; bases not matched to a gene: 17. Germline V gene sequence: CDR1 SQVTM, CDR2 ANQGSEA. This CDR3 has 16 amino acids. The CDR3 sequence: CSPEWGRGPEDSPLHF. As DNA, the CDR3 is TGCAGCCCCGAATGGGGCAGGGGGCCCGAAGATTCACCCCTCCACTTT.

The V and J genes are TRBV10-3 and TRBJ1-4; the match to TRBD1 covers 7 bases. In germline, CDR1 is ENHRY, CDR2 SYGVKD. CDR3 length equals 14 residues. The V segment lost 4 bases and the J segment 8 bases; nucleotides outside the gene matches: 7. CDR3 sequence: CAISATGAGEKLFF. The CDR3 DNA is TGTGCCATCAGTGCTACAGGGGCAGGGGAAAAACTGTTTTTT.

The genes are TRBV27 and TRBJ2-5; maybe TRBD1 (8 bases). V lost 7 bases and J 5 bases, leaving 20 bases between the germline ends. In germline, CDR1 is MNHEY, CDR2 SMNVEV (reference sequence). The CDR3 runs to 15 residues. CDR3 coding DNA: TGTGCCAGCACCTCCACAGGGGGGGGGCGGGAGACCCAGTACTTC. Encoded protein: CASTSTGGGRETQYF.

The chain uses TRBV4-1 and TRBJ1-2; D not resolved. Per germline, CDR1 MGHRA and CDR2 YSYEKL. CDR3 length: 14 amino acids. V lost 2 bases and J lost 7, with 14 bases in between. The CDR3 protein is CASSQIRLGPGYTF. As DNA, the CDR3 is TGCGCCAGCAGCCAAATAAGACTCGGCCCTGGCTACACCTTC.